What follows describes a single T cell receptor (beta chain). Method: immunoSEQ multiplex PCR; TCRdb's copy keeps in-frame clones and lacks some. The sample has nearly 2 million clones; about 95% are singletons. The V and J ends lost 5 bases and 5 bases respectively, with 21 bases between them. CDR1 and CDR2 (germline): LNHNV, YYDKDF (reference sequence). CDR3 length equals 16 residues. This sample stems from a study of shared clonotypes between healthy human individuals. In the naive CD8 group, cells lacked CD45RO and were positively selected for CCR7, so terminally differentiated effector memory CD45RA+ cells were left out.

The sample was naive CD8+ T cells sorted from blood. This clonotype originated in a man aged 18 to 30 in good health. The V and J genes are TRBV15 and TRBJ1-2, with D perhaps matching TRBD1 (6 bases). As DNA, the CDR3 is TGTGCCACCAGCGCACACAGACAGGACCCGTGGTATGGCTACACCTTC. Translating it yields CATSAHRQDPWYGYTF.